Listed below are T cell receptor beta chains from one sample, sequenced in a study of shared clonotypes between healthy human individuals. Assay: immunoSEQ multiplex PCR; the TCRdb copy retains only in-frame clones and omits some. The sample includes some 580,000 clones, roughly 98% seen only once; the top ten take 0.3%. The sequenced sample consisted of naive CD8+ T cells sorted from blood. These receptors were obtained from a young man in good health. Both conserved end residues are part of each CDR3. D genes are given only for firm matches. Not every row has a clone size; where given, it reads once, few, many or a size class.

abundance | j_gene | v_gene | d_gene | CDR3nt | CDR3aa
. | TRBJ2-7 | TRBV7-9 | . | TGTGCCAGCATACCGACCTCAGGCTACGAGCAGTACTTC | CASIPTSGYEQYF
. | TRBJ2-7 | TRBV5-1 | TRBD1 | TGCGCCAGCAGCTTGGGCAGGGGGAATAGAGTCTCCTACGAGCAGTACTTC | CASSLGRGNRVSYEQYF
. | TRBJ2-3 | TRBV27 | TRBD2 | TGTGCCAGCAGTGACCGCGGGGGTAGCACAGATACGCAGTATTTT | CASSDRGGSTDTQYF
once | TRBJ2-1 | TRBV11-2 | . | TGTGCCAGCAGCTATACCGCCAACTCCTACAATGAGCAGTTCTTC | CASSYTANSYNEQFF
. | TRBJ1-1 | TRBV27 | . | TGTGCCACATCTAAGGGGAGCTTCACTGAAGCTTTCTTT | CATSKGSFTEAFF
. | TRBJ2-2 | TRBV5-8 | . | TGTGCCAGCAGTCTGGACAGAAACACGAACACCGGGGAGCTGTTTTTT | CASSLDRNTNTGELFF
. | TRBJ1-5 | TRBV13 | . | TGTGCCAGCAGCTTAGGTGCAATTGGGAATCAGCCCCAGCATTTT | CASSLGAIGNQPQHF
. | TRBJ1-2 | TRBV27 | . | TGTGCCAGCAGTCCGGACCCTTGGAGGGGTTTAGCTAACTATGGCTACACCTTC | CASSPDPWRGLANYGYTF
. | TRBJ2-7 | TRBV11-2 | TRBD1 | TGTGCCAGCAGTTATCACAGGGGGTTCTACGAGCAGTACTTC | CASSYHRGFYEQYF
. | TRBJ2-7 | TRBV19 | . | TGTGCCACCCGTTCCGGTGATCGGCGCCCATACTTC | CATRSGDRRPYF
. | TRBJ2-3 | TRBV13 | TRBD1 | TGTGCCAGCAGCCCATACACAGGGGGATCGACAGATACGCAGTATTTT | CASSPYTGGSTDTQYF
. | TRBJ2-7 | TRBV5-1 | TRBD1 | TGCGCCAGCAGCCTATATGGGACAGGTGACACCTACGAGCAGTACTTC | CASSLYGTGDTYEQYF
. | TRBJ2-7 | TRBV27 | TRBD2 | TGTGCCAGCAGTCCGGAAGGAGCGGGAGTGGTCTACGAGCAGTACTTC | CASSPEGAGVVYEQYF
. | TRBJ2-1 | TRBV28 | . | TGTGCCAACAGCCGGAGGTATACAGGGCGCTCCTACAATGAGCAGTTCTTC | CANSRRYTGRSYNEQFF
. | TRBJ2-5 | TRBV5-1 | TRBD2 | TGCGCCAGCAGCCGGACCGGTGATAGCGGGAGGGCGTTGGAGACCCAGTACTTC | CASSRTGDSGRALETQYF
. | TRBJ1-2 | TRBV14 | . | TGTGCCAGCAGCCCCCTCCCTCCCGGGGGTGACTATGGCTACACCTTC | CASSPLPPGGDYGYTF
few | TRBJ1-1 | TRBV5-4 | . | TGTGCCAGCAGGCCACAGGGGAACACTGAAGCTTTCTTT | CASRPQGNTEAFF
. | TRBJ1-4 | TRBV18 | TRBD1 | TGTGCCAGCTCACCACTAGCGGGACAGGGCGACGAAAAACTGTTTTTT | CASSPLAGQGDEKLFF
. | TRBJ1-5 | TRBV27 | TRBD1 | TGTGCCAGCAGCACGACAGGGCTTCAGCCCCAGCATTTT | CASSTTGLQPQHF
. | TRBJ2-2 | TRBV5-6 | TRBD2 | TGTGCCAGCAGCTTGGACCAGCGGGAGGTGGTCGGGGAGCTGTTTTTT | CASSLDQREVVGELFF
. | TRBJ2-7 | TRBV10-3 | TRBD1 | TGTGCCATCAGCGCCGGGACAGTCTACGAGCAGTACTTC | CAISAGTVYEQYF
. | TRBJ2-3 | TRBV27 | . | TGTGCCAGCAGTTTATCAGCGAACACAGATACGCAGTATTTT | CASSLSANTDTQYF
. | TRBJ2-1 | TRBV5-6 | TRBD2 | TGTGCCAGCAGCTTAACCGGACTAGCGGGAGTATTTGAGCAGTTCTTC | CASSLTGLAGVFEQFF
. | TRBJ2-4 | TRBV2 | . | TGTGCCAGCAGTCCAGGGTTTTTCGGCAAAAACATTCAGTACTTC | CASSPGFFGKNIQYF
. | TRBJ2-1 | TRBV28 | . | TGTGCCAGCAGTTTAACGGGGGCCGATGAGCAGTTCTTC | CASSLTGADEQFF
once | TRBJ2-6 | TRBV7-8 | TRBD1 | TGTGCCAGCAGCCACCCGGGACAGGGTGGTGCTGGGGCCAACGTCCTGACTTTC | CASSHPGQGGAGANVLTF
. | TRBJ1-3 | TRBV29-1 | . | TGCAGCGTGCAGGGGAGGTTTTCCGGAAACACCATATATTTT | CSVQGRFSGNTIYF
. | TRBJ2-1 | TRBV9 | . | TGTGCCAGCAGCCCGGACGGCGGGCGTGAGCAGTTCTTC | CASSPDGGREQFF
. | TRBJ2-3 | TRBV7-6 | TRBD2 | TGTGCCAGCAGCTTAGATGCTAGCGGGTGGGCAGATACGCAGTATTTT | CASSLDASGWADTQYF
once | TRBJ2-2 | TRBV7-3 | . | TGTGCCAGCAGCTTAATGTCCGGTGGGACCGGGGAGCTGTTTTTT | CASSLMSGGTGELFF
once | TRBJ2-5 | TRBV28 | TRBD1 | TGTGCCAGCAGTCACAATCTGGGACAGGGGAGAGAGACCCAGTACTTC | CASSHNLGQGRETQYF
. | TRBJ1-5 | TRBV6-5 | . | TGTGCCAGCAGTTACTCAGGAGGGTTCAATCAGCCCCAGCATTTT | CASSYSGGFNQPQHF
once | TRBJ2-1 | TRBV5-1 | . | TGCGCCAGCAGCTTGGTGGGGCCTGGAGCGTCCCCTTACAATGAGCAGTTCTTC | CASSLVGPGASPYNEQFF
. | TRBJ2-2 | TRBV5-6 | . | TGTGCCAGCAGCCAGGACTGGTACTCGAACACCGGGGAGCTGTTTTTT | CASSQDWYSNTGELFF
. | TRBJ2-7 | TRBV11-2 | TRBD1 | TGTGCCAGCAGCGCATCCGGGACAGGGGTGTACGAGCAGTACTTC | CASSASGTGVYEQYF
. | TRBJ2-7 | TRBV15 | . | TGTGCCACCAGCAGAGAAGTTAGGAGCTCCTACGAGCAGTACTTC | CATSREVRSSYEQYF
. | TRBJ2-1 | TRBV7-9 | TRBD2 | TGTGCCAGCAGCTTAAGGACTAGCAATGAGCAGTTCTTC | CASSLRTSNEQFF
. | TRBJ2-7 | TRBV7-8 | TRBD2 | TGTGCCAGCAGCTTGCCAGGGACTAGCAGTTACGAGCAGTACTTC | CASSLPGTSSYEQYF
. | TRBJ2-1 | TRBV27 | TRBD2 | TGTGCCAGCAGTTTAATTAGCGGGAGGTCGAAGTTCTTC | CASSLISGRSKFF
once | TRBJ2-3 | TRBV13 | . | TGTGCCAGCAGCCAGACAGAGGATACGCAGTATTTT | CASSQTEDTQYF
. | TRBJ1-5 | TRBV6-1 | . | TGTGCCAGCAGTGAAGGGACAGATGTTAGCAATCAGCCCCAGCATTTT | CASSEGTDVSNQPQHF
. | TRBJ1-5 | TRBV4-1 | . | TGCGCCAGCAGCCAATCCCCAGGGGATGATCAGCCCCAGCATTTT | CASSQSPGDDQPQHF
. | TRBJ2-1 | TRBV5-1 | . | TGCGCCAGCAGGGGGTCGGGCTATGTGATCTTC | CASRGSGYVIF
once | TRBJ2-7 | TRBV6-1 | TRBD2 | TGTGCCAGCAGAACTAGCGGGAGTATCTACGAGCAGTACTTC | CASRTSGSIYEQYF
. | TRBJ2-7 | TRBV11-2 | . | TGTGCCAGCAGACCCATCATAAATCAGCAGTACTTC | CASRPIINQQYF